This T cell receptor beta chain was found in a study of shared clonotypes between healthy human individuals. Study findings and constraints: A reduction in generation probabilities was seen for non-shared clonotypes relative to those shared by all four donors. Naive subsets, compared against memory subsets, generally had larger estimated richness values.

TCRdb's copy holds only in-frame clones and misses some; the assay was immunoSEQ multiplex PCR. The sample has over 400,000 clones, roughly 95% seen once. Nashville, Tennessee was home to all donors, each a Caucasian adult. The authors divided CD4+ cells into CD45RA+ naive and CD45RA-negative memory subsets. This CDR3 is 11 amino acids long. V was cut by 6 bases and J by 6 bases, with 12 bases left in between. CDR1 DFQATT and CDR2 SNEGSKA come from the germline V gene (reference sequence). Worth noting for this clone: Its antigen is unknown.

The receptor's source is a woman in her 30s in good health. V gene TRBV20-1 combines with J gene TRBJ2-7; possibly TRBD1 for D (5 bases). Sequenced: naive CD4+ T cells sorted from blood. Specified subset: CD45RA+ positively selected. The CDR3 loop is CSAIQGVEQYF. The CDR3 DNA sequence: TGCAGTGCAATTCAAGGGGTCGAGCAGTACTTC.